The TCR beta chain described here comes from a study of graft-versus-host responses after intestinal transplantation. As for the study in general: Multivisceral, liver-intestinal, or isolated intestinal grafts were transplanted into recipients. Following induction with anti-thymocyte globulin, all recipients were given tacrolimus and steroids for two to four years.

As concerns this clone: Its antigen is not known.

TCRdb keeps only in-frame clones here, not all; method: immunoSEQ multiplex PCR. The sample contains approximately 46,000 clones, about 88% of which appear only once. The study, taken as a whole, reports: Elevated graft-versus-host to host-versus-graft clonal ratios in allografts were recorded for patients with graft-donor T cell macrochimerism. Analysis identified GvH clones in recipient marrow, with some appearing first in ileum or blood.

Germline lookup yields CDR1 MDHEN and CDR2 SYDVKM. V lost 6 bases and J lost 5, with 16 bases in between. The CDR3 is 14 residues long. This chain connects TRBV28 to TRBJ2-5; no definite D call. This clonotype originated in a human donor who was the organ donor for an intestinal transplant. The sequences come from unstimulated CD4+ T cells sorted from spleen or lymph node cells, collected before transplant. This CDR3 reads CASRNPNKAETQYF. The CDR3 DNA sequence: TGTGCCAGCAGGAACCCCAACAAAGCCGAGACCCAGTACTTC. The full variable domain, rest sourced from reference TRBV28 and TRBJ2-5, is DVKVTQSSRYLVKRTGEKVFLECVQDMDHENMFWYRQDPGLGLRLIYFSYDVKMKEKGDIPEGYSVSREKKERFSLILESASTNQTSMYLCASRNPNKAETQYFGPGTRLLVL.